The 17 T cell receptor beta chains listed next were all sequenced from one sample in a study of molecular identifiers for immune sequencing clone quantification. TCRdb called the PCR reads again in MiXCR, with one record for every CDR3 protein. This table holds roughly 100,000 distinct CDR3 sequences, 30% to 45% found once. Sequencing was carried out using naive CD8+ T cells from blood, with Jurkat cell RNA spiked in. Sample subset: FACS-sorted CD8+CD4-CCR7+CD45RA+ naive T cells. These receptor sequences come from a human donor in good health. Some libraries in this study had Jurkat cell RNA spiked in.

There are a few counts of this clonotype. The chain links TRBV19 to TRBJ2-2; D gene ambiguous. V lost 7 bases and J 6 bases, leaving 9 bases between the germline ends. The CDR3 sequence is 12 residues long. Germline CDR1 and CDR2: LNHDA and SQIVND (reference sequence). CDR3 loop: CASTLSAGELFF. The DNA for the CDR3 is TGTGCCAGTACACTATCGGCCGGGGAGCTGTTTTTT.

This clonotype was seen many times. CDR3 protein: CASSSRTYGTDTQYF. DNA of the CDR3: TGTGCCAGCAGTTCCCGGACCTATGGCACAGATACGCAGTATTTT. This chain joins TRBV28 and TRBJ2-3; no definite D call. V dropped 4 bases and J dropped 1 base, with 12 bases sitting between them. The length of the CDR3 is 15 residues. Germline V gives CDR1 MDHEN, CDR2 SYDVKM. Looking up the rest from reference TRBV28 and TRBJ2-3 gives the full variable domain: DVKVTQSSRYLVKRTGEKVFLECVQDMDHENMFWYRQDPGLGLRLIYFSYDVKMKEKGDIPEGYSVSREKKERFSLILESASTNQTSMYLCASSSRTYGTDTQYFGPGTRLTVL.

The chain employs TRBV20-1 and TRBJ2-7; 7 bases are a match to TRBD2. This CDR3 contains 18 residues. Trimming cost V 1 base and J 0 bases; bases outside gene matches: 15. In germline, CDR1 is DFQATT, CDR2 SNEGSKA (reference sequence). CDR3 coding DNA: TGCAGTGCTAGAGCCCCGCCCTCTGGCGGGAGCCACTCCTACGAGCAGTACTTC. Translation gives CSARAPPSGGSHSYEQYF.

As for this clonotype: This may stem from a read error, because a much larger clone lies one nucleotide away. The chain joins TRBV4-2 to TRBJ2-7; no definite D call. Germline assignment: CDR1 LGHNA and CDR2 YNFKEQ. This CDR3 contains 12 residues. Trimming cost V 0 bases and J 9 bases, with 9 bases left between them. The CDR3 here is CASSQDAHGQYF. CDR3 sequence (DNA): TGTGCCAGCAGCCAAGACGCCCACGGGCAGTACTTC.

This clonotype was seen ten or more times. The CDR3 here is CASSPGLLSQPQHF. The CDR3 DNA is TGTGCCAGCAGCCCGGGACTGCTAAGTCAGCCCCAGCATTTT. V and J are TRBV28 and TRBJ1-5, with D perhaps TRBD1 (5 bases). CDR1 is MDHEN and CDR2 is SYDVKM in the germline V gene. The CDR3 contains 14 residues. The ends were cut back, 6 bases at V and 6 bases at J, with 15 bases in the middle. The full variable domain, in which reference TRBV28 and TRBJ1-5 provide the parts outside the CDR3, is DVKVTQSSRYLVKRTGEKVFLECVQDMDHENMFWYRQDPGLGLRLIYFSYDVKMKEKGDIPEGYSVSREKKERFSLILESASTNQTSMYLCASSPGLLSQPQHFGDGTRLSIL.

The V call is TRBV7-3, the J call TRBJ2-3, with D uncertain. Trimming shortened V by 2 bases and J by 0 bases, and 9 bases separated the two germline ends. Germline V gene data show CDR1 as SGHTA and CDR2 as FQGTGA. The CDR3 runs to 15 residues. The DNA of the CDR3 is TGTGCCAGCAGCTTAGGCGGAACTAGCACAGATACGCAGTATTTT. This gives the protein CASSLGGTSTDTQYF.

The chain uses TRBV2 and TRBJ2-7; 7 bases are a match to TRBD1. The V segment lost 0 bases and the J segment 4 bases; nucleotides outside the gene matches: 3. The CDR3 has 14 residues. Germline CDR1 reads SNHLY; CDR2 reads FYNNEI. CDR3: CASSEAAGGYEQYF. The CDR3 DNA reads as TGTGCCAGCAGTGAAGCGGCAGGGGGATACGAGCAGTACTTC.

The rearrangement links TRBV7-9 to TRBJ2-7; 7 positions agree with TRBD2. Germline lookup yields CDR1 SEHNR and CDR2 FQNEAQ (reference sequence). The J segment lost 3 bases and the V segment lost 1 base, leaving 6 bases of the junction unmatched. The CDR3 contains 15 residues. CDR3 sequence (DNA): TGTGCCAGCAGCTTAGGCGGGGACTACAACTACGAGCAGTACTTC. It encodes CASSLGGDYNYEQYF.

Note on this clonotype: A much bigger clone sits one base away, suggesting this may be a read error. The chain carries TRBV24-1 and TRBJ2-2; the D is unclear. Looked up from germline, CDR1 is KGHDR and CDR2 is SFDVKD. With 4 bases removed from V and 9 bases from J, the gap between germline ends came to 14 bases. The CDR3 runs 14 residues. For the CDR3, the DNA is TGTGCCACCAGTGACCGCATTACGGCCCGGGAGCTGTTTTTT. It yields the protein CATSDRITARELFF.

The J gene is TRBJ2-1, the V gene TRBV7-9; a weak D match, TRBD2 (7 bases). CDR3 length equals 19 residues. From germline, CDR1 is SEHNR and CDR2 FQNEAQ (reference sequence). The germline V and J ends were trimmed by 1 base and 4 bases, with 23 bases remaining between them. The CDR3 DNA is TGTGCCAGCAGCTTAGAGGGGGGGGGGCCGTACCCACCTTACAATGAGCAGTTCTTC. Amino acid sequence: CASSLEGGGPYPPYNEQFF.

This clonotype appeared a few times. The V call is TRBV4-3, the J call TRBJ2-7, with 7 bases lining up with TRBD2. The CDR3 totals 16 residues. V lost 0 bases and J lost 3; bases outside the gene matches: 8. Germline V gives CDR1 LGHNA, CDR2 YSLEER. CDR3 sequence: CASSQDGPAGNYEQYF. The CDR3 DNA follows: TGCGCCAGCAGCCAAGATGGGCCAGCGGGAAACTACGAGCAGTACTTC.

V is TRBV11-3 and J is TRBJ2-2, with TRBD1 matching over 8 bases. The V gene end was trimmed by 5 bases and the J gene end by 5 bases; junction bases not matched to a gene: 4. Germline CDR1 and CDR2: SGHNT and YENEEA. The CDR3 extends over 14 amino acids. The CDR3 is CASSPRTGTGELFF. DNA for the CDR3: TGTGCCAGCAGCCCCCGGACAGGGACCGGGGAGCTGTTTTTT.

This clonotype has a handful of counts. Because the CDR3 is missing its conserved closing phenylalanine or tryptophan, this is likely a read error. This chain uses TRBV5-6 with TRBJ2-3; the D gene could be TRBD1 or TRBD2 (5 bases each). The germline V and J ends were trimmed by 5 bases and 4 bases, with 11 bases remaining between them. This CDR3 comprises 13 residues. The V gene's germline CDR1 is SGHDT and CDR2 YYEEEE. The CDR3 coding sequence is TGTGCCAGCAGATCTGGGACGGCAGATACGCAGTATCTT. It codes for CASRSGTADTQYL.

About this clonotype itself: A clone one base away is much larger, so this may be a read error. This chain uses TRBV4-3 with TRBJ1-4, with TRBD1 identical over 7 bases. Per germline, CDR1 LGHNA and CDR2 YSLEER. The CDR3 has 15 amino acids. The CDR3 DNA is TGCGCCAGCAGCCAAACCGGGACAGATAATGAAAAACAGTTTTTT. Residues: CASSQTGTDNEKQFF.

With respect to this clonotype: This may come from a read error, since a much larger clone is one base off. The chain is built from TRBV28 and TRBJ2-7; possible D gene TRBD2, 5 bases. There are 14 residues in the CDR3. The germline CDR1 and CDR2 sequences are MDHEN and SYDVKM. Trimming cost V 6 bases and J 4 bases, with 16 bases left between them. The CDR3 here is CASRFDSEGYEQYF. CDR3 nucleotide sequence: TGTGCCAGCAGATTCGATAGCGAGGGATACGAGCAGTACTTC.

Concerning this clonotype: Just one base apart from a much larger clone, this may be a read error. The rearrangement uses TRBV28 and TRBJ1-5; TRBD1 is a possible D gene (5 bases). The CDR3 has 15 residues. Germline V gives CDR1 MDHEN, CDR2 SYDVKM. CDR3 amino acids: CACSPTWGSNQPQHF. The CDR3 DNA reads TGTGCCTGCAGTCCCACGTGGGGGTCCAATCAGCCCCAGCATTTT. Supplemented by reference TRBV28 and TRBJ1-5, the full variable domain reads DVKVTQSSRYLVKRTGEKVFLECVQDMDHENMFWYRQDPGLGLRLIYFSYDVKMKEKGDIPEGYSVSREKKERFSLILESASTNQTSMYLCACSPTWGSNQPQHFGDGTRLSIL.

Turning to this clonotype: Being one base from a much bigger clone, this may be a read error. The rearrangement joins TRBV28 to TRBJ1-1, with D hard to call. The CDR3 runs to 17 residues. In germline, CDR1 is MDHEN, CDR2 SYDVKM. CDR3: CASSFPTKSAMNTGAFF. The DNA for the CDR3 is TGTGCCAGCAGTTTCCCCACAAAGTCGGCTATGAACACTGGAGCTTTCTTT.